One and the same sample provided the 2 T cell receptor beta chains below, sequenced in a study of spatial heterogeneity in lung cancer. The sample's time point: sample taken at primary tumor resection. Whole RNA came from tumor, nontumor lung or frozen PBMC and was sequenced without being sorted. TCRdb re-called the 5' RACE reads with MiXCR, one entry per CDR3 protein. This repertoire shows about 90,000 distinct CDR3 sequences, roughly 9.5% found once; its top ten account for 6% to 7.5%. The sequenced sample was PBMCs, obtained at surgery. These receptors originate from a male donor with early-stage non-small cell lung cancer.

The chain couples TRBV4-2 to TRBJ2-4; 8 bases align to TRBD1. Trimming at V came to 4 bases and at J to 7 bases, leaving 9 bases not matched to a gene. This CDR3 has 15 residues. The germline gives CDR1 LGHNA, CDR2 YNFKEQ. CDR3 loop: CASSRTEDRANIQYF. Here the CDR3 DNA reads TGTGCCAGCAGCCGAACGGAGGACAGGGCGAACATTCAGTACTTC.

This clonotype was found a few times. The gene calls are TRBV9 and TRBJ2-3, with TRBD1 matching over 7 bases. Germline values: CDR1 SGDLS, CDR2 YYNGEE. V gave up 3 bases and J gave up 0 bases; unmatched junction bases: 7. The CDR3 has 16 amino acids. The CDR3 is CASSAVEGASTDTQYF. CDR3 DNA sequence: TGTGCCAGCAGCGCGGTCGAGGGGGCTAGCACAGATACGCAGTATTTT.